The next 15 T cell receptor beta chains were all read from a single sample in a study of response to subunit inactivated influenza vaccine. TCRdb fed the RT-PCR reads into MiXCR, producing one record per CDR3 protein. Among a few hundred thousand distinct CDR3 sequences listed, around 11% were seen once. These data are also associated with another study on T cells expressing NK-cell markers. That paper notes: Generation of TCR beta cDNA was performed by 5'RACE template switching incorporating UMIs.

The specimen comprised PBMCs from blood, sampled on the day of vaccination. The receptors were sampled from a man aged 45-65 years who received an inactivated influenza vaccine.

The rearrangement uses TRBV30 and TRBJ1-1, with TRBD1 as a possible D gene (6 bases). The germline V gene encodes CDR1 GTSNPN and CDR2 SVGIG (reference sequence). The CDR3 spans 13 residues. V was clipped by 6 bases and J by 4 bases, with 15 bases between them. In nucleotides, the CDR3 is TGTGCCTGTCCGAACAGGGAGACCACTGAAGCTTTCTTT. Translation gives CACPNRETTEAFF.

This rearrangement joins TRBV20-1 to TRBJ1-4; 8 bases are shared with TRBD1. The junction had 6 bases not matched to a gene; V was cut back by 1 base and J by 8 bases. The germline gives CDR1 DFQATT, CDR2 SNEGSKA (reference sequence). The CDR3 loop spans 14 amino acids. The CDR3 DNA sequence: TGCAGTGCTAGAGGGGGACAGGCCAGAGAAAAACTGTTTTTT. Its translation is CSARGGQAREKLFF.

The rearrangement links TRBV10-3 to TRBJ2-2, with 8 nucleotides matching TRBD1. The CDR3 sequence is 14 residues long. Trimming cost V 10 bases and J 2 bases; bases outside gene matches: 6. CDR1 is ENHRY and CDR2 is SYGVKD in the germline V gene. CDR3 nucleotides: TGTGCCACACGGACAGGGAGAAACACCGGGGAGCTGTTTTTT. Protein: CATRTGRNTGELFF.

This clonotype was seen ten or more times. This chain links TRBV28 with TRBJ1-1; D unclear. The germline V and J ends were trimmed by 1 base and 1 base, with 7 bases remaining between them. The CDR3 consists of 14 residues. Germline assignment: CDR1 MDHEN and CDR2 SYDVKM. The CDR3 bases are TGTGCCAGCAGTTTATTTACAGAGAACACTGAAGCTTTCTTT. Encoded protein: CASSLFTENTEAFF.

The chain carries TRBV19 and TRBJ1-4, with 8 bases that match TRBD1. V was pared by 3 bases and J by 3 bases, with 3 bases of the junction left unmatched. Per germline, CDR1 LNHDA and CDR2 SQIVND (reference sequence). The CDR3 contains 15 residues. The CDR3 here is CASSISGQANEKLFF. CDR3 sequence (DNA): TGTGCCAGTAGTATTTCGGGACAGGCTAATGAAAAACTGTTTTTT.

This clonotype was seen a handful of times. The chain combines TRBV20-1 with TRBJ1-5; 9 bases are a match to TRBD1. CDR1 and CDR2 (germline): DFQATT, SNEGSKA (reference sequence). V gave up 0 bases and J gave up 0 bases; unmatched junction bases: 12. This CDR3 is 19 amino acids long. CDR3 DNA: TGCAGTGCTAGAGACCAGGGACAGGGCCTGACTTATAGCAATCAGCCCCAGCATTTT. It codes for CSARDQGQGLTYSNQPQHF.

In the case of this clonotype: At one end the junction does not follow the germline gene, possibly because of a read error. The chain has TRBV20-1 and TRBJ2-3; 9 bases line up with TRBD2. The germline V gene encodes CDR1 DFQATT and CDR2 SNEGSKA (reference sequence). This CDR3 has 16 amino acids. This chain's CDR3 is CNARMFLAGPGDTQYF. CDR3 nucleotides: TGCAATGCTAGAATGTTCCTAGCGGGACCGGGGGATACGCAGTATTTT.

A few counts support this clonotype. The chain uses TRBV6-2 or TRBV6-3 and TRBJ2-5; 8 bases are shared with TRBD2. The germline CDR1 and CDR2 sequences are MNHEY and SVGEGT. This CDR3 has 14 residues. With V trimmed by 2 bases and J by 5 bases, 4 bases remained unmatched. The chain's CDR3 is CASSYPRTSETQYF. Here the CDR3 DNA reads TGTGCCAGCAGTTACCCCAGGACTAGCGAGACCCAGTACTTC.

The chain joins TRBV24-1 to TRBJ2-1; 7 bases map to TRBD2. Germline CDR1 reads KGHDR; CDR2 reads SFDVKD. CDR3 length: 14 residues. The J segment lost 4 bases and the V segment lost 4 bases, leaving 3 bases of the junction unmatched. CDR3 amino acids: CATSDSGMYNEQFF. The CDR3 nucleotides read TGTGCCACCAGTGACAGCGGGATGTACAATGAGCAGTTCTTC.

The chain has TRBV28 and TRBJ2-1, with TRBD2 matching 9 bases. Germline loops: CDR1 MDHEN, CDR2 SYDVKM. The CDR3 extends over 16 amino acids. The V segment lost 3 bases and the J segment 4 bases; nucleotides outside the gene matches: 7. CDR3 sequence (DNA): TGTGCCAGCAGTTTTAGCCTAGCGGGACGTTACAATGAGCAGTTCTTC. As protein: CASSFSLAGRYNEQFF.

The V call is TRBV20-1, the J call TRBJ2-1; 9 bases align to TRBD2. This CDR3 is 14 amino acids long. V shed 3 bases, J shed 6 bases, and the junction held 6 bases outside the gene matches. Germline lookup yields CDR1 DFQATT and CDR2 SNEGSKA (reference sequence). CDR3 in amino acids: CSASSGSGTNEQFF. CDR3 coding DNA: TGCAGTGCTAGTAGCGGGAGTGGTACCAATGAGCAGTTCTTC.

The rearrangement joins TRBV6-5 to TRBJ1-6, with D possibly matching TRBD1 (6 bases). The CDR3 is 13 amino acids. V lost 2 bases and J lost 14, with 13 bases in between. Germline V gene data show CDR1 as MNHEY and CDR2 as SVGAGI. The CDR3 nucleotides read TGTGCCAGCAGTTACGGGGGCAGAGAAACCCTCCACTTT. Translation gives CASSYGGRETLHF.

This clonotype was observed many times. The chain joins TRBV20-1 to TRBJ2-3, with 9 bases aligning to TRBD1. After removal of 5 bases from V and 8 bases from J, the junction contained 17 bases not matched to a gene. Germline V gene data show CDR1 as DFQATT and CDR2 as SNEGSKA (reference sequence). This CDR3 comprises 16 residues. In DNA, the CDR3 is TGCAGTGCTGAACCCCGGGACAGGGTGTGGTCGGCTACGCAGTATTTT. This codes for CSAEPRDRVWSATQYF.

This clonotype was observed a handful of times. The rearrangement joins TRBV4-2 to TRBJ2-5; D not resolved. Germline-derived CDR1 and CDR2 are LGHNA and YNFKEQ. The ends were cut back, 4 bases at V and 0 bases at J, with 15 bases in the middle. This CDR3 is built from 16 residues. The CDR3 nucleotides read TGTGCCAGCAGCCCGGGCCTCGGGCAGTACCAAGAGACCCAGTACTTC. Translating it yields CASSPGLGQYQETQYF.

This chain connects TRBV9 to TRBJ1-2; D gene unclear. The germline V and J ends were trimmed by 0 bases and 2 bases, with 8 bases remaining between them. The CDR3 runs to 14 residues. Per germline, CDR1 SGDLS and CDR2 YYNGEE. The DNA of the CDR3 is TGTGCCAGCAGCGTAGTTGCTGGCAACTATGGCTACACCTTC. It is translated as CASSVVAGNYGYTF.